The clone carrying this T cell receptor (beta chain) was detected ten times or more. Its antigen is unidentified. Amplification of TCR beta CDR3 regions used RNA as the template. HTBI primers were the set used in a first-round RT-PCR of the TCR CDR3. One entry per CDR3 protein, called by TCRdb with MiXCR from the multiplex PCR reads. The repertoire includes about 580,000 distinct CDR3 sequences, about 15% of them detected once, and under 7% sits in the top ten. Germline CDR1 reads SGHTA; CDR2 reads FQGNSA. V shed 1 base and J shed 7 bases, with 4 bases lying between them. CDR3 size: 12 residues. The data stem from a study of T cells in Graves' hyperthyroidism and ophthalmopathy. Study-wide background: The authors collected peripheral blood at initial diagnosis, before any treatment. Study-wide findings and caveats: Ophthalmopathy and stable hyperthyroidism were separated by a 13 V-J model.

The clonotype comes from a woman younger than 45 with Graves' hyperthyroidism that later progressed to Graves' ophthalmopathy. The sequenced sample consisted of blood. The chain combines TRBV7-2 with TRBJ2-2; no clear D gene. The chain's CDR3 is CASSLDVGELFF. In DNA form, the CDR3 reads TGTGCCAGCAGCTTAGATGTCGGGGAGCTGTTTTTT.